The 23 T cell receptor beta chains presented below share a single source sample, sequenced in a study of molecular identifiers for immune sequencing clone quantification. Each CDR3 protein is one row after TCRdb ran MiXCR on the PCR reads. The sample lists around 65,000 distinct CDR3 sequences; 15% to 20% were seen once. Source material: naive CD8+ T cells from blood, with Jurkat cell RNA spiked in. The subset here: FACS-sorted CD8+CD4-CCR7+CD45RA+ naive T cells. The receptors derive from a human donor in good health. Some libraries in this study had Jurkat cell RNA spiked in.

In its sample, this clonotype was seen many times. The chain uses TRBV10-3 and TRBJ2-1; tentatively, D is TRBD1 (6 bases). The germline V gene has CDR1 ENHRY and CDR2 SYGVKD. This CDR3 has 16 residues. The V end lost 3 bases, the J end lost 0 bases, and 12 bases lay between the germline ends. The CDR3 sequence is CAISEDRTSSYNEQFF. The CDR3 bases are TGTGCCATCAGTGAAGACAGGACGAGCTCCTACAATGAGCAGTTCTTC.

The chain is built from TRBV7-6 and TRBJ2-7; 9 nucleotides line up with TRBD1. The germline CDR1 and CDR2 sequences are SGHVS and FNYEAQ. After removal of 5 bases from V and 6 bases from J, the junction contained 11 bases not matched to a gene. The CDR3 has 15 residues. Here the CDR3 reads CASSQAGQGLSEQYF. The CDR3 bases are TGTGCCAGCAGCCAGGCGGGACAGGGTCTCTCCGAGCAGTACTTC.

This clonotype appeared many times. The rearrangement joins TRBV25-1 to TRBJ1-1; D uncertain. The CDR3 spans 12 residues. Between the trimmed V and J ends, which lost 6 bases and 1 base, there was a span of 6 bases. Germline CDR1 reads MGHDK; CDR2 reads SYGVNS. CDR3 DNA sequence: TGTGCCAGCAGGAAGGGGAACACTGAAGCTTTCTTT. Protein product: CASRKGNTEAFF.

The gene calls are TRBV19 and TRBJ2-7; D is possibly TRBD2 (6 bases). This CDR3 spans 17 amino acids. V lost 5 bases, J lost 2 bases, and 22 bases lay in between. The V gene's germline CDR1 is LNHDA and CDR2 SQIVND (reference sequence). CDR3 protein: CASSPNTGTCDTYEQYF. The CDR3, as DNA: TGTGCCAGTAGTCCCAATACCGGGACTTGCGACACCTACGAGCAGTACTTC.

This clonotype has only a few counts. The genes are TRBV12-3 or TRBV12-4 and TRBJ1-2, with TRBD1 matching over 7 bases. The CDR3 contains 14 residues. The V gene end was trimmed by 6 bases and the J gene end by 4 bases; junction bases not matched to a gene: 8. The CDR3 spells CASSLGEGAYGYTF. For the CDR3, the DNA is TGTGCCAGCAGCCTAGGGGAGGGGGCCTATGGCTACACCTTC.

This clonotype has a count of ten or more. The chain links TRBV11-2 to TRBJ2-1; perhaps D is TRBD1 or TRBD2 (5 bases each). Germline values: CDR1 SGHAT, CDR2 FQNNGV. CDR3 size: 15 residues. Trimming left V 6 bases short and J 2 bases short, with 14 bases between. This CDR3 reads CASRTGTTTYNEQFF. CDR3 DNA: TGTGCCAGCAGAACCGGGACCACAACCTACAATGAGCAGTTCTTC.

This clonotype was observed at least ten times. The rearrangement joins TRBV14 to TRBJ2-3; TRBD2 aligns across 8 bases. The J segment lost 4 bases and the V segment lost 0 bases, leaving 9 bases of the junction unmatched. The CDR3 has 17 residues. Germline values: CDR1 SGHDN, CDR2 FVKESK. This CDR3 reads CASSQDRVAGPSDTQYF. The CDR3 bases are TGTGCCAGCAGCCAAGATAGGGTAGCGGGACCCTCAGATACGCAGTATTTT.

This clonotype was seen many times. CDR3 nucleotide sequence: TGTGCCAGTAGTATGTTCAGGTCGAGCAATCAGCCCCAGCATTTT. As protein: CASSMFRSSNQPQHF. The chain is built from TRBV19 and TRBJ1-5; D gene unclear. The CDR3 sequence is 15 residues long. The germline gives CDR1 LNHDA, CDR2 SQIVND (reference sequence). Trimming stripped 3 bases from V and 1 base from J, with 10 bases between.

Many counts were recorded for this clonotype. This CDR3 reads CSAENGGLALRSSYNEQFF. The CDR3 DNA follows: TGCAGTGCTGAGAACGGGGGACTAGCGCTCCGCAGCTCCTACAATGAGCAGTTCTTC. The V call is TRBV20-1, the J call TRBJ2-1, with 10 bases fitting TRBD2. The CDR3 is made up of 19 amino acids. V shed 5 bases, J shed 0 bases, and the junction held 16 bases outside the gene matches. Germline V lookup: CDR1 DFQATT, CDR2 SNEGSKA (reference sequence).

This clonotype came up many times. J is TRBJ2-7 and V is TRBV9; no definite D call. CDR3 length: 15 amino acids. Germline V gene lookup returns CDR1 SGDLS and CDR2 YYNGEE. Trimming left V 5 bases short and J 2 bases short, with 17 bases between. Here the CDR3 DNA reads TGTGCCAGCAGTCAAGGCCCCAACCCCGCCTACGAGCAGTACTTC. This gives the protein CASSQGPNPAYEQYF. Combining the CDR3 with reference TRBV9 and TRBJ2-7 gives the whole variable domain DSGVTQTPKHLITATGQRVTLRCSPRSGDLSVYWYQQSLDQGLQFLIQYYNGEERAKGNILERFSAQQFPDLHSELNLSSLELGDSALYFCASSQGPNPAYEQYFGPGTRLTVT.

J is TRBJ2-7 and V is TRBV7-9; TRBD2 might be the D (5 bases). Germline V lookup: CDR1 SEHNR, CDR2 FQNEAQ (reference sequence). V lost 2 bases, J lost 2 bases, and 13 bases lay in between. This CDR3 spans 15 amino acids. The CDR3 reads CASSLRVSGAYEQYF. The CDR3 DNA follows: TGTGCCAGCAGCTTACGGGTCAGCGGCGCCTACGAGCAGTACTTC.

At least ten counts were recorded for this clonotype. This chain uses TRBV4-1 with TRBJ2-5; TRBD2 matches at 11 bases. This CDR3 contains 16 residues. The ends lost 6 bases at V and 2 bases at J; junction bases unmatched: 8. Germline V gene data show CDR1 as MGHRA and CDR2 as YSYEKL. The CDR3 is CASSAGTSGGQETQYF. CDR3 nucleotide sequence: TGCGCCAGCAGTGCCGGGACTAGCGGTGGGCAAGAGACCCAGTACTTC.

This clonotype has only a few counts. The chain recombines TRBV9 with TRBJ2-3; 8 bases align to TRBD2. CDR3 size: 14 residues. V was clipped by 6 bases and J by 0 bases; unmatched bases: 3. From germline, CDR1 is SGDLS and CDR2 YYNGEE. The CDR3 is CASNGRDSTDTQYF. CDR3 nucleotides: TGTGCCAGCAACGGGAGGGATAGCACAGATACGCAGTATTTT.

Remarks on this clonotype: The junction departs from germline at one end; a sequencing error may be responsible. The chain couples TRBV7-3 to TRBJ2-1; D remains unclear. The germline CDR1 and CDR2 sequences are SGHTA and FQGTGA. The CDR3 spans 13 residues. The CDR3 reads CASCLSPYNEQFF. The CDR3 DNA reads as TGTGCCAGCTGCTTGTCTCCCTACAATGAGCAGTTCTTC.

This clonotype showed up many times. The chain is built from TRBV25-1 and TRBJ2-7; D remains unclear. CDR1 MGHDK and CDR2 SYGVNS come from the germline V gene. With 2 bases removed from V and 0 bases from J, the gap between germline ends came to 5 bases. This CDR3 has 13 amino acids. DNA of the CDR3: TGTGCCAGCAGTGAAGCGGCCTCCTACGAGCAGTACTTC. Translating gives CASSEAASYEQYF.

There are many counts of this clonotype. This chain connects TRBV27 to TRBJ2-7; TRBD1 matches at 11 bases. The CDR3 spans 15 residues. Germline V gene lookup returns CDR1 MNHEY and CDR2 SMNVEV (reference sequence). The V and J ends lost 5 bases and 4 bases, in that order; junction bases with no gene match: 7. Here the CDR3 reads CASSPARDRGYEQYF. The CDR3 DNA sequence: TGTGCCAGCAGTCCCGCACGGGACAGGGGGTACGAGCAGTACTTC.

This clonotype has ten or more counts. The CDR3, as DNA: TGTGCCAGCAGCCAAGCTACGGGCGAGCAGTACTTC. Its translation: CASSQATGEQYF. The J gene is TRBJ2-7, the V gene TRBV4-2; no firm D call. CDR1 and CDR2 (germline): LGHNA, YNFKEQ. The V and J ends lost 1 base and 6 bases respectively, with 7 bases between them. The CDR3 has 12 residues.

As for this clonotype: A much larger clone differs from this one at a single base, so this may be a read error. The gene calls are TRBV2 and TRBJ1-5, with a tentative D call TRBD1 (5 bases). This CDR3 region has 12 residues. Per germline, CDR1 SNHLY and CDR2 FYNNEI. For the CDR3, the DNA is TGTGTCAGCAAGACAGTCAATCAGCCCCAGCATTTT. Protein: CVSKTVNQPQHF.

This clonotype was detected ten times or more. The chain combines TRBV7-2 with TRBJ2-3, with TRBD2 identical over 9 bases. The CDR3 runs to 16 residues. Germline lookup yields CDR1 SGHTA and CDR2 FQGNSA. V was clipped by 4 bases and J by 5 bases; unmatched bases: 10. In nucleotides, the CDR3 is TGTGCCAGCAGCTACAAGATAGCGGGAGTCAGAGATACGCAGTATTTT. Translating gives CASSYKIAGVRDTQYF.

The rearrangement links TRBV7-9 to TRBJ1-4; D is perhaps TRBD1 (5 bases). The germline CDR1 and CDR2 sequences are SEHNR and FQNEAQ (reference sequence). This CDR3 has 16 residues. The germline V and J ends were trimmed by 5 bases and 10 bases, with 23 bases remaining between them. Written as DNA, the CDR3 is TGTGCCAGCAGCCCTGGTGGGGGGACGGAATATGGAAAACTGTTTTTT. It encodes CASSPGGGTEYGKLFF.

At least ten counts were recorded for this clonotype. The J gene is TRBJ2-7, the V gene TRBV29-1; perhaps TRBD1 as D (6 bases). The CDR3 covers 13 residues. V was trimmed by 0 bases and J by 6 bases, leaving 12 bases between them. Germline loops: CDR1 SQVTM, CDR2 ANQGSEA. In DNA form, the CDR3 reads TGCAGCGTTGAAGACTTCACAGGGTTCGAGCAGTACTTC. Translation: CSVEDFTGFEQYF.

This chain joins TRBV5-1 and TRBJ2-7, with 9 bases fitting TRBD1. The V gene's germline CDR1 is SGHRS and CDR2 YFSETQ. Unmatched junction bases numbered 3, after V lost 2 bases and J lost 3 bases. The CDR3 is made up of 14 amino acids. Written as DNA, the CDR3 is TGCGCCAGCAGCTTCGGACAGGGGATCTACGAGCAGTACTTC. This codes for CASSFGQGIYEQYF.

The chain employs TRBV27 and TRBJ2-1, with 14 nucleotides matching TRBD2. V was clipped by 5 bases and J by 6 bases; unmatched bases: 6. This CDR3 has 16 amino acids. Per germline, CDR1 MNHEY and CDR2 SMNVEV (reference sequence). CDR3 residues: CASSLLGTSGSNEQFF. The CDR3 DNA is TGTGCCAGCAGTCTCCTCGGGACTAGCGGGAGCAATGAGCAGTTCTTC.